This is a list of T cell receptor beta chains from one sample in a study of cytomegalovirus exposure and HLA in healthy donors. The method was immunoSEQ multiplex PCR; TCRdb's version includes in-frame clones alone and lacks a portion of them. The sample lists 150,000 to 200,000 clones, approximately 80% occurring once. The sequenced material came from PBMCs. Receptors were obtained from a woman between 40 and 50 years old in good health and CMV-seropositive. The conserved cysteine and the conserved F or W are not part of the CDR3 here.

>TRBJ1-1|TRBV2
ATPRDSEAF
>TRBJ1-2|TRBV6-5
ASIDNLNYGYT
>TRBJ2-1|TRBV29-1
SAGGSEQF
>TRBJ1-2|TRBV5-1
ASSREPSGIDGYT
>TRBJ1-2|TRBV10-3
AISEQGALNYGYT
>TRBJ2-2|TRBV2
ASCPSGPRQAGELF
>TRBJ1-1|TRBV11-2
ASSLGQGRLSAEAF
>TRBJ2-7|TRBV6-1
ASSVRGTGGVEQY
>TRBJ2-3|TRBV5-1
ASSGYRATDTQY
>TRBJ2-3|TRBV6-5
ASSYAGTGGDTQY
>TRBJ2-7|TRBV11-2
ASSLGQGAYEQY
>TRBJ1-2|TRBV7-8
ASSFFEDSVNYGYT
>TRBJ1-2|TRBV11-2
ATRRVGGYT
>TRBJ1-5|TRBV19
ASSMGRAGQIQPQH
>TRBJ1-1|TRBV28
ASRQTTEAF
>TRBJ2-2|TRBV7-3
ASSPGGGPNTGELF
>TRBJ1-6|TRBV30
AWAGGSYNSPLH
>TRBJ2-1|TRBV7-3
ASSPDLAYNEQF
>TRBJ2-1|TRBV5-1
ASSFPGYNEQF
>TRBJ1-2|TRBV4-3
ASSPGQGAGGYT
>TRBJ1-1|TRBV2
ASSEGGVKTEAF
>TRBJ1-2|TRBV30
AWYTGSGYT
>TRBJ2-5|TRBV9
ASSVVGSGGLNSGETQY
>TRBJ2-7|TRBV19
ASRPGTGNNEQY
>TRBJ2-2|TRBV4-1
ASSRGSGGQNTGELF
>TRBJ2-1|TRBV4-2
ASSQESGNGLAAYNEQF
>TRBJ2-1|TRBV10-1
ASSESRGLWGEF
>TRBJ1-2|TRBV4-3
ASSRDRVERYGYT
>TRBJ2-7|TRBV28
ASSQGQIYYEQY
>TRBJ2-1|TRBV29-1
SGYGTGYNEQF
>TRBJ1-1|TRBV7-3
ASSLSQGAPEAF
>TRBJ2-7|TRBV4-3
ASSQDSSGEQY
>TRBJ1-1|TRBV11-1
ASSLRGQAEAF
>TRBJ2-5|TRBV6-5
ASSYSTGLGETQY
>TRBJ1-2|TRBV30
ALTGGVYGYT
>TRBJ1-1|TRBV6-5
ASGLAGVEAF
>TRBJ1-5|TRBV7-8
ASSSKTGGGSSGQPQH
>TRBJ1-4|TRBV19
ASNPTGLNEKLF
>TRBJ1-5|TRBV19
ASSRDGSQPQH
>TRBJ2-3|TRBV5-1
ASSLDSDTQY
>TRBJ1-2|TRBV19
AIGQGPAGYT
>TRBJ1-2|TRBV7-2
ASSPEQGVGYGYT
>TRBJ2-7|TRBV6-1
ASSGAMGGGSDEQY
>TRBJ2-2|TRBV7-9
ASSLARDGELF
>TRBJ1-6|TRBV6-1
ASKQGFNSPLH